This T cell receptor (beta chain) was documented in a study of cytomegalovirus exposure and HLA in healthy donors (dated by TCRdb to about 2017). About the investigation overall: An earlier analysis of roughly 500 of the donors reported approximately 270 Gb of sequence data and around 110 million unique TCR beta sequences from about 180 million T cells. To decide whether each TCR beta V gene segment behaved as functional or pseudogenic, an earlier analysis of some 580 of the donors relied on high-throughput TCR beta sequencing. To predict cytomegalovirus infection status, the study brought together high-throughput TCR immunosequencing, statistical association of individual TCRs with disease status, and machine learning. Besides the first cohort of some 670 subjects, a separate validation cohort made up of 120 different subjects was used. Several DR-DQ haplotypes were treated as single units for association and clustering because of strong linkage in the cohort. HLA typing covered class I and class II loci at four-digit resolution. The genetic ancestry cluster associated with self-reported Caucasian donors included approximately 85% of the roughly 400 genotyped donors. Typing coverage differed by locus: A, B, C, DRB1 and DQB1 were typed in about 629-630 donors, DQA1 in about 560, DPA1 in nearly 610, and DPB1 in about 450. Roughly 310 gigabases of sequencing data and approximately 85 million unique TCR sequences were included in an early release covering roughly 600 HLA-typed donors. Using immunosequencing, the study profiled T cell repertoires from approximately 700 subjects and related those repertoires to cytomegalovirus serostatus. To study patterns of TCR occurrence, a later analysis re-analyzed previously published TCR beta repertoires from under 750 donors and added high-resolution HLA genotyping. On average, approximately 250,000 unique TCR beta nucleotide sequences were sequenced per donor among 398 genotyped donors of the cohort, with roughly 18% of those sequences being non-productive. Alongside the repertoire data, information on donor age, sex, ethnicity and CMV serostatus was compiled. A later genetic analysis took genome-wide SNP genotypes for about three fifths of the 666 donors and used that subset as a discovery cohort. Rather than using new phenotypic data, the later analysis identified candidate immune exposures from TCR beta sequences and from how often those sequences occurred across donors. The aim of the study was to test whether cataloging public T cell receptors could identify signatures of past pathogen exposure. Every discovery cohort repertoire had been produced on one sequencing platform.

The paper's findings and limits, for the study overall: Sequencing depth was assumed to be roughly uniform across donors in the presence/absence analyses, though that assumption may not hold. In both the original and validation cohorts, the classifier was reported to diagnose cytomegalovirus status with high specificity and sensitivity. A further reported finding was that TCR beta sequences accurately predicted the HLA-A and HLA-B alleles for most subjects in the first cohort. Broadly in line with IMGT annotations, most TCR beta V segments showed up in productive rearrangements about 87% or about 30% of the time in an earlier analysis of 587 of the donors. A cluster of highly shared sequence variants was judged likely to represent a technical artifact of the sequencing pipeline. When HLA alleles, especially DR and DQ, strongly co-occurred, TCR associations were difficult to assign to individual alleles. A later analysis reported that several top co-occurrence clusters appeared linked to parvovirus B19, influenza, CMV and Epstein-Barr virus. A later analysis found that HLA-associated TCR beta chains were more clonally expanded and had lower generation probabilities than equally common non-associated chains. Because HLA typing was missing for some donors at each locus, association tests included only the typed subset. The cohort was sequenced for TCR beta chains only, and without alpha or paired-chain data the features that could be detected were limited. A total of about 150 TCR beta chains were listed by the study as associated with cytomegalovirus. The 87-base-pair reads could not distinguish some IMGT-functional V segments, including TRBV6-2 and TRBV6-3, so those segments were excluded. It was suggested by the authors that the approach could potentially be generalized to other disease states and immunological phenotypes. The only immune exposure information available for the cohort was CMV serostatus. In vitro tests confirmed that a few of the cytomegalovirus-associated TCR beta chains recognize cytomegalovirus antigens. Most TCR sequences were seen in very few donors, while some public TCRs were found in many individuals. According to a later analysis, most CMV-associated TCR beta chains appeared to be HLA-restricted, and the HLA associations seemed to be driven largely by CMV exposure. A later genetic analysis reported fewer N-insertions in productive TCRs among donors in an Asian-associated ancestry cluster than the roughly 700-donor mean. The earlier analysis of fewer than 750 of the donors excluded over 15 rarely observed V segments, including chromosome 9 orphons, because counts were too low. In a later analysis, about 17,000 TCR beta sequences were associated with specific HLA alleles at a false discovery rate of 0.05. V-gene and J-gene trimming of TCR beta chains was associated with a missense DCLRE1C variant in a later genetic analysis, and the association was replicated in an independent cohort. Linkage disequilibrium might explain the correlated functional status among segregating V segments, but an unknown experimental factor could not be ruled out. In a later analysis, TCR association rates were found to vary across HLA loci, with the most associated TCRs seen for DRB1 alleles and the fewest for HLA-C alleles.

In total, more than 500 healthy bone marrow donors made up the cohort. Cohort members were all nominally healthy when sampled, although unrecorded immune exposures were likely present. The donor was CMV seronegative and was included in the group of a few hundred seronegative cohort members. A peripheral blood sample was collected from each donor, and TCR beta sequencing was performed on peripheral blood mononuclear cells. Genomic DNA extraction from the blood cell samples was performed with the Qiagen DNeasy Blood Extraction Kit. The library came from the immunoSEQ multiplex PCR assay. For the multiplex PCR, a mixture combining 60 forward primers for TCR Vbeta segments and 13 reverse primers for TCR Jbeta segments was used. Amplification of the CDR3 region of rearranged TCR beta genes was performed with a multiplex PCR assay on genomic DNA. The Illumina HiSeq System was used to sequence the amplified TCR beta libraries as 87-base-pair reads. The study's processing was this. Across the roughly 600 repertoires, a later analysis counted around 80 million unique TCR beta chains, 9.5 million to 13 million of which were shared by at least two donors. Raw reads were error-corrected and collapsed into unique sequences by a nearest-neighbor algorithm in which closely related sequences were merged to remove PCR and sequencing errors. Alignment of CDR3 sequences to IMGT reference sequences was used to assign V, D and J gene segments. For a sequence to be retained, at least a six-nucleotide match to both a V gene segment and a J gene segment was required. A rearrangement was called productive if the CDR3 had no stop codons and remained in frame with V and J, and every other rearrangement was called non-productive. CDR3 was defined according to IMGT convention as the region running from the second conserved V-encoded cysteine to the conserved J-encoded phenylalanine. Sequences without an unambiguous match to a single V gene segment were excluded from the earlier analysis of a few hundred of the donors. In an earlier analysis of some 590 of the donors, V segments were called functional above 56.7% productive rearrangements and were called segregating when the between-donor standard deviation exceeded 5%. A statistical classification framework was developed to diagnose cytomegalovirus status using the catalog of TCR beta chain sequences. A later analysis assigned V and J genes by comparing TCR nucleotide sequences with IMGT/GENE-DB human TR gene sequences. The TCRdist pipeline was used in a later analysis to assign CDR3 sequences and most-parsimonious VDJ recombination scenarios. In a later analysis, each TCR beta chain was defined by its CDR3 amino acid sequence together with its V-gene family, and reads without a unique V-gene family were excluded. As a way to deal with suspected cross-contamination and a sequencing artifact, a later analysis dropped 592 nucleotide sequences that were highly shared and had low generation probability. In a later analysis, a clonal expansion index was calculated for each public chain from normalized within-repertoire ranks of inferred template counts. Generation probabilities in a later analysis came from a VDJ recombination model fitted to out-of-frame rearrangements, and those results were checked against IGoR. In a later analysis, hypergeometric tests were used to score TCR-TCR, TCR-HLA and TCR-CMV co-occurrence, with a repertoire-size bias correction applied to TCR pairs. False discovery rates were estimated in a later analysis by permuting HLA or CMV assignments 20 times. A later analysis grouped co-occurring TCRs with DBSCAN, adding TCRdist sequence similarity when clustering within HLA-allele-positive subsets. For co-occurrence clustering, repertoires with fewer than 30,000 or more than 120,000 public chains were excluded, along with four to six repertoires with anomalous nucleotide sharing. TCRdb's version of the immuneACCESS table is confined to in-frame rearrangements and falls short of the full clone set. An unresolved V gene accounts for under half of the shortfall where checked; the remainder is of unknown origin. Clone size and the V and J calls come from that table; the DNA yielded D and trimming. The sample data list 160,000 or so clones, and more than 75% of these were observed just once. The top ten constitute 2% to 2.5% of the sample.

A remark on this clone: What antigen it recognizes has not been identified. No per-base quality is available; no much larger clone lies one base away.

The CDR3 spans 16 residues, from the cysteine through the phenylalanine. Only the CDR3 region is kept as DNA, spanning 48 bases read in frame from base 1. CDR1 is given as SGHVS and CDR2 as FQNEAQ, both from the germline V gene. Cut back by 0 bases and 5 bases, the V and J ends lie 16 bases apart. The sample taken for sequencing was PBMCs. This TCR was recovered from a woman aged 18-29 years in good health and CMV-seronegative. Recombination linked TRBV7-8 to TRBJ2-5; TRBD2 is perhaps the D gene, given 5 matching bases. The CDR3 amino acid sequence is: CASSLAGEGRLETQYF. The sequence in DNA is TGTGCCAGCAGCTTAGCAGGCGAAGGGAGATTGGAGACCCAGTACTTC.